The clone carrying this T cell receptor (beta chain) was observed once. Antigen unknown. This entry comes from a study of cytomegalovirus exposure and HLA in healthy donors. V was clipped by 0 bases and J by 7 bases, with 14 bases between them. The CDR3 loop spans 15 amino acids. The germline gives CDR1 SGDLS, CDR2 YYNGEE. This PCR relied on a set of 60 Vbeta primers and 13 Jbeta primers. Produced via immunoSEQ multiplex PCR; TCRdb's table is partial and in-frame only. This sample has 150,000 to 200,000 clones, with around three quarters found just once. Findings and caveats of the study: An analysis done earlier found most TCR beta V segments productive about 90% or about 30% of the time. Whilst most TCR sequences proved rare, a subset of public TCRs occurred across many donors.

The chain has TRBV9 and TRBJ2-1, with TRBD2 as a possible D gene (6 bases). The sequencing sample was made of PBMCs. The receptor was isolated from a woman between 25 and 40 years old in good health and CMV-seropositive. The DNA of the CDR3 is TGTGCCAGCAGCGTAGGAGGAGGGACCAGTAATGAGCAGTTCTTC. Its protein product is CASSVGGGTSNEQFF.